The sequence of this T cell receptor beta chain was determined in a study of control samples from healthy donors and cancer patients. This CDR3 has 14 amino acids. Trimming cost V 5 bases and J 0 bases, with 10 bases left between them. Germline V gene sequence: CDR1 SGHAT, CDR2 FQDESV (reference sequence). Only in-frame clones appear in the TCRdb table, and some are missing; sequencing was by immunoSEQ multiplex PCR. The data contain 98,000 or so clones, around four fifths of them singletons. The chain links TRBV11-1 to TRBJ1-1; no reliable D call. This TCR derives from a man aged 18 to 35 in good health. Sequencing used blood. The DNA for the CDR3 is TGTGCCAGCAGCCCTTCCCGGATGAACACTGAAGCTTTCTTT. Translating it yields CASSPSRMNTEAFF.